These T cell receptor beta chains were read from a single sample in a study of T cell responses to AZD1222 COVID-19 vaccine. Clones were sequenced by immunoSEQ multiplex PCR, and TCRdb holds only the in-frame ones, with some missing. The sample lists 180,000 or so clones; 92% were seen once. Sequenced material: peripheral blood, taken 28 days after the second AZD1222 dose. The receptors come from an adult who received the AZD1222 COVID-19 vaccine. CDR3s include the opening cysteine and the closing phenylalanine or tryptophan. Each record gives: clone size, V gene, J gene, D gene, CDR3 DNA, CDR3 protein. A D gene is named only where the DNA matches it firmly. Where a row states a size, it is once, few, many or the class of an expanded clone; other rows omit it.

clone_size: .; v_call: TRBV3-1/TRBV3-2; j_call: TRBJ1-2; d_call: .; cdr3_nt: TGTGCCAGCAGCCTATGGACCCAGCTGTGGCATGGCTACACCTTC; cdr3_aa: CASSLWTQLWHGYTF
clone_size: once; v_call: TRBV6-2/TRBV6-3; j_call: TRBJ2-7; d_call: .; cdr3_nt: TGTGCCAGCAGTTACTCGGGGGCAGGGGGAGGATACGAGCAGTACTTC; cdr3_aa: CASSYSGAGGGYEQYF
clone_size: .; v_call: TRBV4-3; j_call: TRBJ2-7; d_call: TRBD2; cdr3_nt: TGCGCCAGCAGCCAAAGGGTGACTAGCGGGAGGTCCGAGCAGTACTTC; cdr3_aa: CASSQRVTSGRSEQYF
clone_size: .; v_call: TRBV15; j_call: TRBJ2-7; d_call: TRBD2; cdr3_nt: TGTGCCACCAAGGGACTAGCGGACTACGAGCAGTACTTC; cdr3_aa: CATKGLADYEQYF
clone_size: .; v_call: TRBV7-9; j_call: TRBJ2-5; d_call: TRBD2; cdr3_nt: TGTGCCAGCAGCTTAGGAGGGAGGGCGTCTCAAGAGACCCAGTACTTC; cdr3_aa: CASSLGGRASQETQYF
clone_size: .; v_call: TRBV25-1; j_call: TRBJ2-7; d_call: TRBD2; cdr3_nt: TGTGCCAGCAAAGCGGGGCTTGCCTACGAGCAGTACTTC; cdr3_aa: CASKAGLAYEQYF
clone_size: .; v_call: TRBV2; j_call: TRBJ1-2; d_call: .; cdr3_nt: TGTGCCAGCAGTGTGCAATTAGCAGGTTATGGCTACACCTTC; cdr3_aa: CASSVQLAGYGYTF
clone_size: .; v_call: TRBV5-1; j_call: TRBJ1-1; d_call: .; cdr3_nt: TGCGCCAGCAGCTTGGTACTGGGGAACACTGAAGCTTTCTTT; cdr3_aa: CASSLVLGNTEAFF
clone_size: .; v_call: TRBV9; j_call: TRBJ2-5; d_call: TRBD1; cdr3_nt: TGTGCCAGCAGCCCCTCGACAGGGGCAGAGACCCAGTACTTC; cdr3_aa: CASSPSTGAETQYF
clone_size: .; v_call: TRBV28; j_call: TRBJ1-2; d_call: .; cdr3_nt: TGTGCCAGCAGGGACTCGGGGAATGGCTACACCTTC; cdr3_aa: CASRDSGNGYTF
clone_size: .; v_call: TRBV11-2; j_call: TRBJ1-1; d_call: TRBD1; cdr3_nt: TGTGCCAGCAGCACGTGGGACAGGGGAGAAACTGAAGCTTTCTTT; cdr3_aa: CASSTWDRGETEAFF
clone_size: .; v_call: TRBV10-1; j_call: TRBJ2-1; d_call: TRBD2; cdr3_nt: TGCGCCAGCCGTATATTGGGAGGGGGACTAGCGGGACCCTACAATGAGCAGTTCTTC; cdr3_aa: CASRILGGGLAGPYNEQFF
clone_size: .; v_call: TRBV5-1; j_call: TRBJ1-4; d_call: .; cdr3_nt: TGCGCCAGCACCCTGCTGCCAACTAATGAAAAACTGTTTTTT; cdr3_aa: CASTLLPTNEKLFF
clone_size: few; v_call: TRBV18; j_call: TRBJ2-2; d_call: .; cdr3_nt: TGTGCCAGCTCACCGGGACAAAACACCGGGGAGCTGTTTTTT; cdr3_aa: CASSPGQNTGELFF